The 2 T cell receptor beta chains presented below share a single source sample, sequenced in a study of T cell responses to AZD1222 COVID-19 vaccine. Assay used: immunoSEQ multiplex PCR; TCRdb lists only in-frame clones, some missing. The sample has about 100,000 clones; about 85% are singletons. Sequenced material: peripheral blood, taken on day 0 of AZD1222 vaccination. These receptors all stem from an adult in good health.

This chain joins TRBV25-1 and TRBJ2-7, with TRBD2 as a possible D gene (5 bases). Between the trimmed V and J ends, which lost 3 bases and 0 bases, there was a span of 18 bases. The length of the CDR3 is 17 residues. CDR1 and CDR2 (germline): MGHDK, SYGVNS. The CDR3 coding sequence is TGTGCCAGCAGTGACTCCCTCTACCGCAGCGGCTCCTACGAGCAGTACTTC. Its translation is CASSDSLYRSGSYEQYF.

The chain recombines TRBV7-9 with TRBJ2-1; 9 nucleotides line up with TRBD2. The CDR3 length is 19 residues. The germline CDR1 and CDR2 sequences are SEHNR and FQNEAQ (reference sequence). The J segment lost 5 bases and the V segment lost 0 bases, leaving 14 bases of the junction unmatched. The CDR3, as DNA: TGTGCCAGCAGCTTAGCGATATTGGCGGGAGGGCCCGGGGACAATGAGCAGTTCTTC. Its protein product is CASSLAILAGGPGDNEQFF.